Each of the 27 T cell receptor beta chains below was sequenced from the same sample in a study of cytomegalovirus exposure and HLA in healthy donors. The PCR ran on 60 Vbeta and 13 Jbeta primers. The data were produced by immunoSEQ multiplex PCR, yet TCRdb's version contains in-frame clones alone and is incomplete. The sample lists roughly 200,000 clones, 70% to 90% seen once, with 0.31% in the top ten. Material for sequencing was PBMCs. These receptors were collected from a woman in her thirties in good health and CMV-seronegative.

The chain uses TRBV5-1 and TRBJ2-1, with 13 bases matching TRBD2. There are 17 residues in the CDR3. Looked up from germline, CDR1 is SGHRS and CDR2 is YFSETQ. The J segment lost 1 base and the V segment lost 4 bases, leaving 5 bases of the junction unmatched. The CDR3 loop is CASSLGLAGVSYNEQFF. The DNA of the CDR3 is TGCGCCAGCAGCCTCGGACTAGCGGGGGTTTCCTACAATGAGCAGTTCTTC.

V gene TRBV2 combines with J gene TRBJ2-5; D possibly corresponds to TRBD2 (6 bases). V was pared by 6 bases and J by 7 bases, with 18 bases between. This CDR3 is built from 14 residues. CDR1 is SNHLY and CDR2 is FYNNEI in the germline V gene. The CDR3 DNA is TGTGCCAGCAGAGAATCTTACGGCGGGGCGACCCAGTACTTC. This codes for CASRESYGGATQYF.

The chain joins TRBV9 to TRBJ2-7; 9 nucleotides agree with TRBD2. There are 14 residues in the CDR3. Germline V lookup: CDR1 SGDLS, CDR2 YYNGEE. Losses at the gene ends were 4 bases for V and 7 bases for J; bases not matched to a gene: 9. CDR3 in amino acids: CASSQAGGSGEQYF. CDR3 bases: TGTGCCAGCAGCCAAGCGGGAGGTTCGGGGGAGCAGTACTTC.

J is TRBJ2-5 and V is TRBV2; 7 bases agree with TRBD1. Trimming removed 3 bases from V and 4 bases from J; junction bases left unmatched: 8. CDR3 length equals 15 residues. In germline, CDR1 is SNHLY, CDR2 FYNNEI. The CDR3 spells CASSEGQMQSETQYF. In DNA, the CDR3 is TGTGCCAGCAGTGAGGGACAGATGCAGTCAGAGACCCAGTACTTC.

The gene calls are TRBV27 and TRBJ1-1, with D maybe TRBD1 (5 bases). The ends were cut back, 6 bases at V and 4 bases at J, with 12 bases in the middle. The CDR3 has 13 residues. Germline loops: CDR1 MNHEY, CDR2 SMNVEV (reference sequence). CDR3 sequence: CASRTVDGTEAFF. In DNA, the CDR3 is TGTGCCAGCAGGACAGTCGATGGCACTGAAGCTTTCTTT.

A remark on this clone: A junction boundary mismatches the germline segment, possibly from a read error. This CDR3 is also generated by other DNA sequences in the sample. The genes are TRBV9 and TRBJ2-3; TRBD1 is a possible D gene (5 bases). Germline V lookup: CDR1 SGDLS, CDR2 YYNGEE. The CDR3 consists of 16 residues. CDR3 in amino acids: CASSVVPGIATDTQYF. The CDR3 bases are TGCGCCAGCAGCGTAGTCCCAGGGATTGCGACAGATACGCAGTATTTT.

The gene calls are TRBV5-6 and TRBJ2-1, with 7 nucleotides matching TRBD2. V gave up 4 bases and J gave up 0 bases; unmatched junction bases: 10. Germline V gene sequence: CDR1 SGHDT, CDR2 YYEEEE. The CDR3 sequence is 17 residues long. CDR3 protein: CASSLPDGRPSYNEQFF. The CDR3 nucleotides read TGTGCCAGCAGCCTTCCGGACGGGAGGCCCTCCTACAATGAGCAGTTCTTC.

As DNA, the CDR3 is TGTGCCTGGAGTACGGGGTACAATGAGCAGTTCTTC. Residues: CAWSTGYNEQFF. V and J are TRBV30 and TRBJ2-1, with D perhaps TRBD2 (5 bases). The CDR3 length is 12 residues. The V and J ends lost 2 bases and 4 bases respectively, with 6 bases between them. Germline V lookup: CDR1 GTSNPN, CDR2 SVGIG (reference sequence).

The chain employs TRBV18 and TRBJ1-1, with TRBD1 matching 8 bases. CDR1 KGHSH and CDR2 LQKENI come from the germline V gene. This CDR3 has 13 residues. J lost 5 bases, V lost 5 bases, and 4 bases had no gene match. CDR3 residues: CASSVQGGTEAFF. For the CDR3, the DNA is TGTGCCAGCTCAGTACAGGGGGGGACTGAAGCTTTCTTT.

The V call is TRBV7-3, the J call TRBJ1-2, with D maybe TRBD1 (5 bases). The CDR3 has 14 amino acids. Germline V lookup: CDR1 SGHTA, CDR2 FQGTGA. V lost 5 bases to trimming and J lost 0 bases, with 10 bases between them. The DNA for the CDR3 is TGTGCCAGCAGCCCAGGGTCTACTAACTATGGCTACACCTTC. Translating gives CASSPGSTNYGYTF.

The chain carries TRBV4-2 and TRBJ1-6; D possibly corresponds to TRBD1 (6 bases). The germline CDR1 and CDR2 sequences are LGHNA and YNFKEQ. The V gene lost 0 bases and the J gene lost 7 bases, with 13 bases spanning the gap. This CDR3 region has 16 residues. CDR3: CASSQDHTGLNSPLHF. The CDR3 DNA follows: TGTGCCAGCAGCCAAGATCACACAGGGCTAAATTCACCCCTCCACTTT.

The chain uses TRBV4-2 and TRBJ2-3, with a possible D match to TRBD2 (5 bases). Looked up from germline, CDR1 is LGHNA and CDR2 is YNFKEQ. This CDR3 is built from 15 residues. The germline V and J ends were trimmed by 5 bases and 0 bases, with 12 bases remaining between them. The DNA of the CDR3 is TGTGCCAGCAGCTCATGGGAGATTAGCACAGATACGCAGTATTTT. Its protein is CASSSWEISTDTQYF.

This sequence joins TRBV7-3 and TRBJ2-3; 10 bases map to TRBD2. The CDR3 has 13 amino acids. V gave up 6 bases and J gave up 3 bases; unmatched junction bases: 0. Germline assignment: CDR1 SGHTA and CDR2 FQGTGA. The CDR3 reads CASRAGGTDTQYF. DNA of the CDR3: TGTGCCAGCAGAGCGGGAGGGACAGATACGCAGTATTTT.

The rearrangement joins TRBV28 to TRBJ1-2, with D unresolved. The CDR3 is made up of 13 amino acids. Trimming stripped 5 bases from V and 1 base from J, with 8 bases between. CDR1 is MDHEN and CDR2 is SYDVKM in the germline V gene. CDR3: CASSPGFNYGYTF. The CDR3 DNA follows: TGTGCCAGCAGTCCAGGATTTAACTATGGCTACACCTTC.

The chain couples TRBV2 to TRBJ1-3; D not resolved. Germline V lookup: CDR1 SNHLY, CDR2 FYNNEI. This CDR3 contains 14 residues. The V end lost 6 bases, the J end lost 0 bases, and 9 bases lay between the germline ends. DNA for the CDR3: TGTGCCAGCAGCAGACTGAGCTCTGGAAACACCATATATTTT. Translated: CASSRLSSGNTIYF.

In DNA, the CDR3 is TGTGCCAGCAGCCTCCTGGGTGGAACAGGCAACTACGAGCAGTACTTC. Translation gives CASSLLGGTGNYEQYF. The chain has TRBV13 and TRBJ2-7; D might be TRBD1 (5 bases). Trimming took off 5 bases at V and 3 bases at J, with 20 bases between the two ends. CDR1 is PRHDT and CDR2 is FYEKMQ in the germline V gene (reference sequence). The CDR3 spans 16 residues.

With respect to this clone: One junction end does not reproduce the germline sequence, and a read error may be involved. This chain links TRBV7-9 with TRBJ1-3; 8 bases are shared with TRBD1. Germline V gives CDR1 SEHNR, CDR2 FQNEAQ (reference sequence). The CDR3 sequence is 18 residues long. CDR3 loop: CSSSLYRGATLSGNTIYF. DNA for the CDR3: TGTTCCAGCAGCCTCTACAGGGGGGCGACCCTCTCTGGAAACACCATATATTTT.

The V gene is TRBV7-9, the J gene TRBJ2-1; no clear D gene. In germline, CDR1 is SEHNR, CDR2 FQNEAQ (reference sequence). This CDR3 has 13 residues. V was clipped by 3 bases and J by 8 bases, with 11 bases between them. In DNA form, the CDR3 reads TGTGCCAGCAGCTTCGGCAGGTTCTATGAGCAGTTCTTC. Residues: CASSFGRFYEQFF.

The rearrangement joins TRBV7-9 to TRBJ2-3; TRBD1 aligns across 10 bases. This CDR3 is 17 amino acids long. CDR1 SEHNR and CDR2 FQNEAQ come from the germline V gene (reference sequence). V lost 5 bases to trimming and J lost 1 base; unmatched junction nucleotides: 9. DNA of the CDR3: TGTGCCAGCAGCCTCCGGGACAGGGGACTTCGCACAGATACGCAGTATTTT. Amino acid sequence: CASSLRDRGLRTDTQYF.

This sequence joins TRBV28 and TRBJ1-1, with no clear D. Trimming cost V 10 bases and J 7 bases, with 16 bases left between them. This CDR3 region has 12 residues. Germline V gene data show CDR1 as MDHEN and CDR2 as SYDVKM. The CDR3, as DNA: TGTGCCACCTCGGCGGGCCGGAGTGAAGCTTTCTTT. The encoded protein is CATSAGRSEAFF. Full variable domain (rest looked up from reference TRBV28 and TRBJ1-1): DVKVTQSSRYLVKRTGEKVFLECVQDMDHENMFWYRQDPGLGLRLIYFSYDVKMKEKGDIPEGYSVSREKKERFSLILESASTNQTSMYLCATSAGRSEAFFGQGTRLTVV.

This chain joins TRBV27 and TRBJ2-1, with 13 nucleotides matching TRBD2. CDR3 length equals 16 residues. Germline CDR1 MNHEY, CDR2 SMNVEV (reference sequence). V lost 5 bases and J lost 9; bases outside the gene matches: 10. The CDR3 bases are TGTGCCAGCAGTCCCTGGACTAGCGGGAGCCACGGTGAGCAGTTCTTC. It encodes CASSPWTSGSHGEQFF.

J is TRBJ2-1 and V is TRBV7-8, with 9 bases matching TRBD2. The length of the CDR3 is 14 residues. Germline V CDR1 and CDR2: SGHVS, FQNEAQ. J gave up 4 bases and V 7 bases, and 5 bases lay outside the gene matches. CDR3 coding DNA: TGTGCCAGCAAACTAGCGGGCTTTTACAATGAGCAGTTCTTC. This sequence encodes CASKLAGFYNEQFF. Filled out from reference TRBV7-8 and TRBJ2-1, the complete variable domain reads GAGVSQSPRYKVAKRGQDVALRCDPISGHVSLFWYQQALGQGPEFLTYFQNEAQLDKSGLPSDRFFAERPEGSVSTLKIQRTQQEDSAVYLCASKLAGFYNEQFFGPGTRLTVL.

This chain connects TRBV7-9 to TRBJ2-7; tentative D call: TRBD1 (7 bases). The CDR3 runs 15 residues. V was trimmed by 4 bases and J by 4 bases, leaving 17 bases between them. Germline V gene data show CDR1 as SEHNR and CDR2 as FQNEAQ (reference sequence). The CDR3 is CASSSTRQGGYEQYF. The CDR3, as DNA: TGTGCCAGCAGCTCTACACGACAGGGAGGTTACGAGCAGTACTTC. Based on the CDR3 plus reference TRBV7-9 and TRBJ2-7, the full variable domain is DTGVSQNPRHKITKRGQNVTFRCDPISEHNRLYWYRQTLGQGPEFLTYFQNEAQLEKSRLLSDRFSAERPKGSFSTLEIQRTEQGDSAMYLCASSSTRQGGYEQYFGPGTRLTVT.

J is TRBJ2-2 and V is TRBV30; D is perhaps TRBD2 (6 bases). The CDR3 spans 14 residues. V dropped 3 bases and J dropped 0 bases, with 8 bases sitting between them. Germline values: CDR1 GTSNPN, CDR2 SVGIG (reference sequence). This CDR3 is CAWRRGSNTGELFF. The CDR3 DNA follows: TGTGCCTGGAGGCGGGGCTCGAACACCGGGGAGCTGTTTTTT.

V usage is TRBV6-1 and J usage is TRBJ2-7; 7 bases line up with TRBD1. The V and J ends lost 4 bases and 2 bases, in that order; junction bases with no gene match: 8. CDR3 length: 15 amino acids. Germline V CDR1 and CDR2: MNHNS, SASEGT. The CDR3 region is CASSVRDSGAYEQYF. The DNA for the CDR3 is TGTGCCAGCAGTGTCAGGGACAGTGGAGCCTACGAGCAGTACTTC.

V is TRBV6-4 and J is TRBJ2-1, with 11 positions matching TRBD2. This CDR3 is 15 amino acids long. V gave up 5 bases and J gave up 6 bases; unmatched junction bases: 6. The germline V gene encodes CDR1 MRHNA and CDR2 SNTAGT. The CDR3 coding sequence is TGTGCCAGCAGTCCCCTAGCGGGGGGTGGCAATGAGCAGTTCTTC. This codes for CASSPLAGGGNEQFF.

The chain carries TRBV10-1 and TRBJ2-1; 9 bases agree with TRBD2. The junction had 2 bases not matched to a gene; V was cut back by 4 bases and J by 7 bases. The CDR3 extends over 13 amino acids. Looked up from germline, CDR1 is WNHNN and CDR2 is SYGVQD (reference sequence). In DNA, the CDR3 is TGCGCCAGCAGTGCCAGCGGGGGGAATGAGCAGTTCTTC. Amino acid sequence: CASSASGGNEQFF.